The T cell receptor (beta chain) described here comes from a study of cytomegalovirus exposure and HLA in healthy donors (dated 2017 in TCRdb). Looking at the study overall: An earlier analysis of a few hundred of the donors reported 250 to 300 Gb of sequence data and about 120 million unique TCR beta sequences obtained from about 200 million T cells. Alongside the repertoire data, information on donor age, sex, ethnicity and CMV serostatus was compiled. A later genetic analysis used genome-wide SNP genotypes for about 65% of the roughly 700 donors, treating that subset as a discovery cohort. The number of donors typed differed by locus, with 629-630 for A, B, C, DRB1 and DQB1, 522 for DQA1, about 610 for DPA1, and some 450 for DPB1. Among the roughly 430 genotyped donors, under 90% belonged to the genetic ancestry cluster associated with self-reported Caucasian donors. The aim of the study was to test whether cataloging public T cell receptors could identify signatures of past pathogen exposure. Besides the first cohort of under 700 subjects, a separate validation cohort made up of about 120 different subjects was used. To decide whether each TCR beta V gene segment behaved as functional or pseudogenic, an earlier analysis of approximately 620 of the donors relied on high-throughput TCR beta sequencing. HLA typing included class I and class II loci at four-digit resolution. Roughly 5 DR-DQ haplotypes were treated as single units for association and clustering because of strong linkage in the cohort. The study profiled the T cell repertoires of about 720 subjects by immunosequencing and related them to cytomegalovirus serostatus. Rather than using new phenotypic data, the later analysis identified candidate immune exposures from TCR beta sequences and from how often those sequences occurred across donors. About 320 gigabases of sequencing data and 80 million or so unique TCR sequences were included in an early release covering around 650 HLA-typed donors. A later analysis re-examined previously published TCR beta repertoires from roughly 720 donors and added high-resolution HLA genotyping to investigate patterns of TCR occurrence. The study combined high-throughput TCR immunosequencing, statistical association of individual TCRs with disease status, and machine learning to predict cytomegalovirus infection status. Every discovery cohort repertoire had been produced on one sequencing platform. Among about 410 genotyped donors of the cohort, an average of around 220,000 unique TCR beta nucleotide sequences was sequenced per donor, of which 15% to 20% were non-productive. Overall study results and their limits: The authors suggested that the approach could potentially be extended to other disease states and immunological phenotypes. In vitro tests confirmed that three of the cytomegalovirus-associated TCR beta chains recognize cytomegalovirus antigens. A further reported finding was that TCR beta sequences accurately predicted the HLA-A and HLA-B alleles for most subjects in the first cohort. In a later genetic analysis, fewer N-insertions in productive TCRs were reported among donors in an Asian-associated ancestry cluster than the roughly 700-donor mean. In a later analysis, HLA-associated TCR beta chains showed more clonal expansion and lower generation probabilities than non-associated chains that were equally common. The study listed 150 to 200 TCR beta chains as associated with cytomegalovirus. Specific HLA alleles were associated with 16,951 TCR beta sequences at a false discovery rate of 0.05 in a later analysis. Strong co-occurrence of HLA alleles, especially DR and DQ, made assigning TCR associations to individual alleles difficult. Because some donors lacked HLA typing at each locus, the association tests relied only on the typed subset. An earlier analysis of some 590 of the donors showed that most TCR beta V segments appeared in productive rearrangements either about 87% or about 30% of the time, which broadly matched IMGT annotations. Presence/absence analyses assumed roughly uniform sequencing depth across donors, an assumption that may not hold. Some IMGT-functional V segments, including TRBV6-2 and TRBV6-3, could not be told apart with the 87-base-pair reads, so those segments were excluded. In a later analysis, most CMV-associated TCR beta chains were found to appear HLA-restricted, with HLA associations seemingly driven largely by CMV exposure. The classifier was reported to diagnose cytomegalovirus status with high specificity and sensitivity in both the original and validation cohorts. The sequencing pipeline was judged likely to have produced a cluster of highly shared sequence variants as a technical artifact. In a later genetic analysis, a missense DCLRE1C variant was associated with V-gene and J-gene trimming of TCR beta chains, and the association was replicated in an independent cohort. In a later analysis, several top co-occurrence clusters were reported to appear linked to parvovirus B19, influenza, CMV and Epstein-Barr virus. A later analysis found that TCR association rates varied across HLA loci, with DRB1 alleles showing the most associated TCRs and HLA-C alleles the fewest. Correlated functional status among segregating V segments might reflect linkage disequilibrium, but an unknown experimental factor could not be ruled out. Because counts were too low, about 18 rarely observed V segments, including chromosome 9 orphons, were excluded from the earlier analysis of some 590 of the donors. While some public TCRs were present in many individuals, most TCR sequences turned up only very rarely across donors. This cohort had only TCR beta chains sequenced, and the lack of alpha or paired-chain data limited which features could be detected. The only immune exposure information available for the cohort was CMV serostatus.

Libraries were made using the immunoSEQ multiplex PCR assay. For the multiplex PCR, a mixture combining 60 forward primers for TCR Vbeta segments and 13 reverse primers for TCR Jbeta segments was used. A multiplex PCR assay on genomic DNA amplified the CDR3 region of rearranged TCR beta genes. Amplified TCR beta libraries were sequenced as 87-base-pair reads on the Illumina HiSeq System. Regarding the original processing steps: A later analysis tallied roughly 80 million unique TCR beta chains across the 700 or so repertoires, and approximately 12 million of those chains were shared by two or more donors. To remove PCR and sequencing errors, raw reads were error-corrected and collapsed into unique sequences using a nearest-neighbor algorithm that merged closely related sequences. To assign V, D and J gene segments, CDR3 sequences were aligned to IMGT reference sequences. For a sequence to be retained, a match of at least six nucleotides was required to both a V gene segment and a J gene segment. Rearrangements were called productive when the CDR3 lacked stop codons and stayed in frame with V and J; all others were non-productive. CDR3 was defined according to IMGT convention as the region running from the second conserved V-encoded cysteine to the conserved J-encoded phenylalanine. The earlier analysis of fewer than 750 of the donors excluded sequences that lacked an unambiguous match to a single V gene segment. An earlier analysis of over 450 of the donors classified V segments as functional when productive rearrangements were above 56.7% and as segregating when the standard deviation between donors was above 5%. To diagnose cytomegalovirus status from the catalog of TCR beta chain sequences, a statistical classification framework was built. A later analysis assigned V and J genes by comparing TCR nucleotide sequences with IMGT/GENE-DB human TR gene sequences. The TCRdist pipeline was used in a later analysis to assign CDR3 sequences and most-parsimonious VDJ recombination scenarios. In a later analysis, every TCR beta chain was defined by the combination of its CDR3 amino acid sequence and its V-gene family, and reads without a unique V-gene family were dropped. To address suspected cross-contamination and a sequencing artifact, a later analysis removed 592 highly shared, low-generation-probability nucleotide sequences. In a later analysis, a clonal expansion index for each public chain was calculated from normalized within-repertoire ranks of inferred template counts. A later analysis computed generation probabilities with a VDJ recombination model fitted to out-of-frame rearrangements, and checked the results against IGoR. Hypergeometric tests were used in a later analysis to score TCR-TCR, TCR-HLA and TCR-CMV co-occurrence, with a repertoire-size bias correction applied to the TCR pairs. In a later analysis, false discovery rates were estimated by permuting HLA or CMV assignments 20 times. In a later analysis, co-occurring TCRs were grouped using DBSCAN, and TCRdist sequence similarity was added for clustering within HLA-allele-positive subsets. Repertoires with fewer than 30,000 or more than 120,000 public chains, plus five repertoires with anomalous nucleotide sharing, were excluded from co-occurrence clustering. The immuneACCESS repertoire file appears here via TCRdb, limited to in-frame rearrangements. These files lack a portion of the clones; in checked studies, under half of the deficit traces to unresolved V genes, and the cause of the others is not known. For V, J and clone size, that table is used; D and trimming come from the DNA. Here the sample has 150,000 to 200,000 clones; about 71% occur a single time. The top ten hold over 2.5% of the sample.

The cohort consisted of 600 to 700 healthy bone marrow donors. Cohort members were all nominally healthy when sampled, although unrecorded immune exposures were likely present. The donor was CMV seronegative and was included in the group of hundreds of seronegative cohort members. Each donor provided a peripheral blood sample, and peripheral blood mononuclear cells were used for TCR beta sequencing. Genomic DNA was extracted from the blood cell samples with the Qiagen DNeasy Blood Extraction Kit. Regarding this clone: This receptor's antigen is unknown. The junction does not match germline at one end; this may be a read error.

Spanning cysteine to phenylalanine, the CDR3 consists of 14 amino acids. This entry keeps only the CDR3 DNA: 42 bases, framed from base 1. The germline V gene sets CDR1 to MNHEY and CDR2 to SVGAGI. The origin of this receptor is a woman aged 25 to 45 in good health and CMV-seronegative. In this chain, TRBV6-5 is recombined with TRBJ1-3, with the D segment identity uncertain. Input material: PBMCs. The encoded CDR3 is CAGSRDPSGNTIYF. The DNA is as follows: TGTGCCGGCAGTAGAGACCCTAGTGGAAACACCATATATTTT.